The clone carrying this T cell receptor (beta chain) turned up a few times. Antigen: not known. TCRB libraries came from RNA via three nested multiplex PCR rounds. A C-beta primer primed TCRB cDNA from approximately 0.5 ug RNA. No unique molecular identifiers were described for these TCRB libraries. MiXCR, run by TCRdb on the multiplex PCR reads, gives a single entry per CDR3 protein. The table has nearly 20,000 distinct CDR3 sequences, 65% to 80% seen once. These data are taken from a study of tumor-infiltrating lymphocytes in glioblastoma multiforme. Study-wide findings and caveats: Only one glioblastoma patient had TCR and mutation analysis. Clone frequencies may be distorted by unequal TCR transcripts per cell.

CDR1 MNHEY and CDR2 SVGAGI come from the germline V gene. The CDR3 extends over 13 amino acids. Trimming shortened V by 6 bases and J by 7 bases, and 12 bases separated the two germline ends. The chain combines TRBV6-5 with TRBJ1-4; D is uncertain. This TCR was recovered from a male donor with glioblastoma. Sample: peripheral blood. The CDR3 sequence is CASSRARGEKLFF. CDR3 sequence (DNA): TGTGCCAGCAGCCGGGCACGAGGTGAAAAACTGTTTTTT.